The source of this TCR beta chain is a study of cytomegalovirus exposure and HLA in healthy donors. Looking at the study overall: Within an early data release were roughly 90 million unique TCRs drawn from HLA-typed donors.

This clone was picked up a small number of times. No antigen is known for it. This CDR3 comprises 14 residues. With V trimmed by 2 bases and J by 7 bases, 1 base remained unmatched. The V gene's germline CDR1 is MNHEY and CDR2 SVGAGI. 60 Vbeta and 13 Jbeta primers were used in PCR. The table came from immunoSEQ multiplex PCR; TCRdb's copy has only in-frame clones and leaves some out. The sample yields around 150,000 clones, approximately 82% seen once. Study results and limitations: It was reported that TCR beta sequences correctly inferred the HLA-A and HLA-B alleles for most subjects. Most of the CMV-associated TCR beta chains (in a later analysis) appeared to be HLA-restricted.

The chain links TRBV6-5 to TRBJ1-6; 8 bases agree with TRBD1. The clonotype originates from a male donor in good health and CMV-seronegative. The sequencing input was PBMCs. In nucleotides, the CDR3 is TGTGCCAGCAGTTACACAGGGGGAAATTCACCCCTCCACTTT. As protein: CASSYTGGNSPLHF.